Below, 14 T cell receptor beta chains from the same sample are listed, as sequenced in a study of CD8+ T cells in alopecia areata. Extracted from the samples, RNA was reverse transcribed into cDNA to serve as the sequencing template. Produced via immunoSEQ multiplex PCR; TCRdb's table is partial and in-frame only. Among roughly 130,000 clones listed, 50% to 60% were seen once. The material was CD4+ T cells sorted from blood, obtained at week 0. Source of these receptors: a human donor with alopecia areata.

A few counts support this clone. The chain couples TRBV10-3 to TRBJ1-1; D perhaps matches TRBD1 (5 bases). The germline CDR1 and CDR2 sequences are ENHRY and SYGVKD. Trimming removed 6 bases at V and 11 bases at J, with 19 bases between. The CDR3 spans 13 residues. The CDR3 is CAIRPRDLNWAFF. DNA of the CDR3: TGTGCCATCAGACCTCGGGACTTGAATTGGGCTTTCTTT.

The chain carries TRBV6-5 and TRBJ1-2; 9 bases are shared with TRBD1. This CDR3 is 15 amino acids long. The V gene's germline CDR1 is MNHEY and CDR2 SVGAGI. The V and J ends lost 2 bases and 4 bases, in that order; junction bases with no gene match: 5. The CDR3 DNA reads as TGTGCCAGCAGTTACGCGGGACAGGGAATCTATGGCTACACCTTC. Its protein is CASSYAGQGIYGYTF.

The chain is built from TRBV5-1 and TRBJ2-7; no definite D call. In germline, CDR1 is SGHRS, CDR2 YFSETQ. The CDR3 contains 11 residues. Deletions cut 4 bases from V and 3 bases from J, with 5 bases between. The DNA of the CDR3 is TGCGCCAGCAGCGCAGACTACGAGCAGTACTTC. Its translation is CASSADYEQYF.

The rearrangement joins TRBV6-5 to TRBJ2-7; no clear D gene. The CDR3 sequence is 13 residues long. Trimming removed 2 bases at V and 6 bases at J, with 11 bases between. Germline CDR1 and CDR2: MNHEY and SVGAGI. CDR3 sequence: CASSYRGDFEQYF. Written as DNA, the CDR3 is TGTGCCAGCAGTTACCGTGGGGATTTCGAGCAGTACTTC.

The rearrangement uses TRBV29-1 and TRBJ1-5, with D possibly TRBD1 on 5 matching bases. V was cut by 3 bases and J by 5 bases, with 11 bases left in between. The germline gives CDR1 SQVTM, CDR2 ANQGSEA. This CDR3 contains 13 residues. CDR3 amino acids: CSVDGGFDQPQHF. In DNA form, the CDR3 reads TGCAGCGTTGACGGGGGGTTCGATCAGCCCCAGCATTTT.

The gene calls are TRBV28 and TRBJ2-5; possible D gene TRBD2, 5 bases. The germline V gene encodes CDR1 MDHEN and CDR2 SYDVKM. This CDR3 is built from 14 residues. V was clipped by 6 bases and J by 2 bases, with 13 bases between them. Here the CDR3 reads CASRGMRDQETQYF. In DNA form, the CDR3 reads TGTGCCAGCAGGGGGATGAGGGATCAAGAGACCCAGTACTTC.

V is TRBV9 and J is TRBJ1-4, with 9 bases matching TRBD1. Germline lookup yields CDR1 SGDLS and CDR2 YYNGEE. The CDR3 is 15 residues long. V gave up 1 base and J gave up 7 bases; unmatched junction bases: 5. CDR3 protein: CASSVHSGQGEKLFF. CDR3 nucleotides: TGTGCCAGCAGCGTACATTCGGGACAGGGTGAAAAACTGTTTTTT.

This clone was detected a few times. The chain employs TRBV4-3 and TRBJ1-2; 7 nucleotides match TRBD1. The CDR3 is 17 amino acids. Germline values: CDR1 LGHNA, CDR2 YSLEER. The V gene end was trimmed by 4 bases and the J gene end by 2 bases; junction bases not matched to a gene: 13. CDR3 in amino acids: CASSRQPPGTENYGYTF. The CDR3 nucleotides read TGCGCCAGCAGCCGACAACCTCCCGGGACAGAGAACTATGGCTACACCTTC.

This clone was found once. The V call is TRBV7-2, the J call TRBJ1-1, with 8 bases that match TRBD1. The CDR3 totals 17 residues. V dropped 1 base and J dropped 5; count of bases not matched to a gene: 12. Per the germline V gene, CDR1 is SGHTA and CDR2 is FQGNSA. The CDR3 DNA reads TGTGCCAGCAGCTTAGGAGGGGCAGGGGGCAGGAGGACTGAAGCTTTCTTT. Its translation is CASSLGGAGGRRTEAFF.

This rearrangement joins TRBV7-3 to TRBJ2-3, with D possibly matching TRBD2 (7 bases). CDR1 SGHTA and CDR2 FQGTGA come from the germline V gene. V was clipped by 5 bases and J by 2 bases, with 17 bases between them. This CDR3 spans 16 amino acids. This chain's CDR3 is CASSLGAGGITDTQYF. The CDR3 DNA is TGTGCCAGCAGCCTGGGGGCCGGGGGGATCACAGATACGCAGTATTTT.

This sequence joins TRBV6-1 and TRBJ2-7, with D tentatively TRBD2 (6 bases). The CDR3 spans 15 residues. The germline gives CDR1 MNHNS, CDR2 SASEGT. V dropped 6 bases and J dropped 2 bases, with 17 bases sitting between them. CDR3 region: CASRESLTSPYEQYF. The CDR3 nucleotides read TGTGCCAGCAGGGAATCCCTGACTAGTCCCTACGAGCAGTACTTC.

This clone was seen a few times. CDR3 region: CASSPRLGETQYF. CDR3 DNA: TGTGCCAGTAGCCCCAGGCTGGGGGAGACCCAGTACTTC. The V call is TRBV19, the J call TRBJ2-5, with no clear D. V lost 6 bases and J 5 bases, leaving 13 bases between the germline ends. This CDR3 is built from 13 residues. Germline CDR1 is LNHDA and CDR2 is SQIVND (reference sequence).

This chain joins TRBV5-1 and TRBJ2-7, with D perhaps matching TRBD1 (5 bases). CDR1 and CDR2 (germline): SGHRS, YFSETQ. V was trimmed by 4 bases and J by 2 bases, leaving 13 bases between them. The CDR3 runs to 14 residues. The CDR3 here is CASSPSPGPYEQYF. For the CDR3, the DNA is TGCGCCAGCAGCCCTTCCCCAGGGCCCTACGAGCAGTACTTC.

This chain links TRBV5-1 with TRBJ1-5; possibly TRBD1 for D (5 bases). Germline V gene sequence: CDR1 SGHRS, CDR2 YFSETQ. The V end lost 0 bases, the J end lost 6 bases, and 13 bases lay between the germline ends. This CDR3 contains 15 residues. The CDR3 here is CASSLGTGEGQPQHF. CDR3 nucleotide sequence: TGCGCCAGCAGCTTGGGAACGGGGGAGGGTCAGCCCCAGCATTTT. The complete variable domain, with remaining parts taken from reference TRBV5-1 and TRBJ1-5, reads KAGVTQTPRYLIKTRGQQVTLSCSPISGHRSVSWYQQTPGQGLQFLFEYFSETQRNKGNFPGRFSGRQFSNSRSEMNVSTLELGDSALYLCASSLGTGEGQPQHFGDGTRLSIL.